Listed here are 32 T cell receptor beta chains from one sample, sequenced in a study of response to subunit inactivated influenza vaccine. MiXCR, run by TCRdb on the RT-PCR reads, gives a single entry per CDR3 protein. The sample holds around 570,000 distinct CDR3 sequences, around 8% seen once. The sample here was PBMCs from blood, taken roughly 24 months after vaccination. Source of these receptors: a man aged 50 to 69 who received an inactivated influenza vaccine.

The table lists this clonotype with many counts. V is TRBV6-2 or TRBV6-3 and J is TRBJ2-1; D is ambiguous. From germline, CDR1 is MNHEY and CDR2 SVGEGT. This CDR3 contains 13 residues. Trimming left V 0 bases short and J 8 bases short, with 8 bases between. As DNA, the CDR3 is TGTGCCAGCAGTTACTCGATTATATATGAGCAGTTCTTC. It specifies CASSYSIIYEQFF.

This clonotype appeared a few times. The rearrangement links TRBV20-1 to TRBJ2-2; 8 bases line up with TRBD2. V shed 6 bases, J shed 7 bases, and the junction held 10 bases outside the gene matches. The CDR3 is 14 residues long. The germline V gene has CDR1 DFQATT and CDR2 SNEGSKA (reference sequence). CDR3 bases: TGCAGTGCGGAGGAGCGGGGGAGGGTCGGGGAGCTGTTTTTT. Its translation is CSAEERGRVGELFF.

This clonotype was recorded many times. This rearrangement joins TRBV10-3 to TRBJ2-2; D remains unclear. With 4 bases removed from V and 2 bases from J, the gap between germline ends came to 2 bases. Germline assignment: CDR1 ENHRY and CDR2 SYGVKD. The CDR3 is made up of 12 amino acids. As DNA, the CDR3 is TGTGCCATCAGTGCAAACACCGGGGAGCTGTTTTTT. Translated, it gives CAISANTGELFF.

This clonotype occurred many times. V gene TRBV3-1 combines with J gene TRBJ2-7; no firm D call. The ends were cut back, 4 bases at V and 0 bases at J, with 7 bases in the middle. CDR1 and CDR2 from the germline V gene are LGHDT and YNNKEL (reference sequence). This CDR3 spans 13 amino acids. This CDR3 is CASSPDPSYEQYF. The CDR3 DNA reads TGTGCCAGCAGCCCCGATCCCTCCTACGAGCAGTACTTC.

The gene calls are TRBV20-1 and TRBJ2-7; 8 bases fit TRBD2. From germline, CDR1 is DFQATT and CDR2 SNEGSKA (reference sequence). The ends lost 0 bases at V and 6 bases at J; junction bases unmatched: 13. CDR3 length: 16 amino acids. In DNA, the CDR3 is TGCAGTGCTAGAGATTATCTTCCAGCGGGAGCTGGCGAGCAGTACTTC. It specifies CSARDYLPAGAGEQYF.

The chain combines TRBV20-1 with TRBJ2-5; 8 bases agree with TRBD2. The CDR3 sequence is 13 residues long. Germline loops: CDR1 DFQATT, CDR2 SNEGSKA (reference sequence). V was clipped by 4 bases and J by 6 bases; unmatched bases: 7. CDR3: CSANGLAWQTQYF. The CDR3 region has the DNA TGCAGTGCTAATGGACTAGCTTGGCAGACCCAGTACTTC.

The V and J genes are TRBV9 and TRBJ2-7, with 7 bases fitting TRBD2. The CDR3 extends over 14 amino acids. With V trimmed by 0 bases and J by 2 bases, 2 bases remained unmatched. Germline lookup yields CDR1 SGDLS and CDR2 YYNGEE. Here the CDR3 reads CASSVAGGTYEQYF. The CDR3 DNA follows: TGTGCCAGCAGCGTAGCGGGAGGAACCTACGAGCAGTACTTC. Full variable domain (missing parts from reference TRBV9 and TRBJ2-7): DSGVTQTPKHLITATGQRVTLRCSPRSGDLSVYWYQQSLDQGLQFLIQYYNGEERAKGNILERFSAQQFPDLHSELNLSSLELGDSALYFCASSVAGGTYEQYFGPGTRLTVT.

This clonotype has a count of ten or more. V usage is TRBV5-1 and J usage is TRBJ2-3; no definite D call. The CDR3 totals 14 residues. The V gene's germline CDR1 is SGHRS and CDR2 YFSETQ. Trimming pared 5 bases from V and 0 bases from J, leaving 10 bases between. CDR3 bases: TGCGCCAGCAGAACTCAGACTAGCACAGATACGCAGTATTTT. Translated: CASRTQTSTDTQYF.

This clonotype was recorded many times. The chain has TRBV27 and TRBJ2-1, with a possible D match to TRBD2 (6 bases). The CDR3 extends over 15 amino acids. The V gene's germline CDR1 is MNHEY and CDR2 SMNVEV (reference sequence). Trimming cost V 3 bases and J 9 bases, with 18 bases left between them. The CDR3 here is CASSLEGPKYLEQFF. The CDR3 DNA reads TGTGCCAGCAGTTTGGAGGGACCAAAGTATCTTGAGCAGTTCTTC.

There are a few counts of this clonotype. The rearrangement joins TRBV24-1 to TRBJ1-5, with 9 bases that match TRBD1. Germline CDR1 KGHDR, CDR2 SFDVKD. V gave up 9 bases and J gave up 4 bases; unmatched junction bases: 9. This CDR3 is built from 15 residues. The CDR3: CATGTGGRSNQPQHF. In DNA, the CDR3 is TGTGCCACCGGAACAGGGGGCAGAAGTAATCAGCCCCAGCATTTT.

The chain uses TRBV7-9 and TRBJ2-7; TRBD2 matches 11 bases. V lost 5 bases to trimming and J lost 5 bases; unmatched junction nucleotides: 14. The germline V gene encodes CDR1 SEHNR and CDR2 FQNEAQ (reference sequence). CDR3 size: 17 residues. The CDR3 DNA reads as TGTGCCAGCAGCAATAGCGGGGGGGCAGATCCGGGCCACGAGCAGTACTTC. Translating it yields CASSNSGGADPGHEQYF.

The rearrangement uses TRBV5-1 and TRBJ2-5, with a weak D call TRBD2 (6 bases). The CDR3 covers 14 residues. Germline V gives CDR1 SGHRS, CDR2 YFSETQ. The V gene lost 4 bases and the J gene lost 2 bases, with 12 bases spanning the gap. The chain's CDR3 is CASSQGLQQETQYF. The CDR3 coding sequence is TGCGCCAGCAGCCAGGGACTGCAACAAGAGACCCAGTACTTC.

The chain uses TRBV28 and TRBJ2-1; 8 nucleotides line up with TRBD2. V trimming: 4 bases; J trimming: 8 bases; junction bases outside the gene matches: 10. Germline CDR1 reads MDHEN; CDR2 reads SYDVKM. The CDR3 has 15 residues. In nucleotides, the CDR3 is TGTGCCAGCAGTTGGGAGCGGGAGACTGTTGATGAGCAGTTCTTC. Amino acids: CASSWERETVDEQFF. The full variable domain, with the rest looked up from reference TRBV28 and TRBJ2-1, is DVKVTQSSRYLVKRTGEKVFLECVQDMDHENMFWYRQDPGLGLRLIYFSYDVKMKEKGDIPEGYSVSREKKERFSLILESASTNQTSMYLCASSWERETVDEQFFGPGTRLTVL.

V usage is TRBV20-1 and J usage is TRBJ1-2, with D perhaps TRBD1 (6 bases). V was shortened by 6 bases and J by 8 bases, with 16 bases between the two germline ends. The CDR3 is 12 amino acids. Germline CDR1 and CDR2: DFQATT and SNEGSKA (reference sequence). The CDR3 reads CSATQGLKGYTF. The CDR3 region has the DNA TGCAGTGCCACACAGGGATTGAAAGGCTACACCTTC.

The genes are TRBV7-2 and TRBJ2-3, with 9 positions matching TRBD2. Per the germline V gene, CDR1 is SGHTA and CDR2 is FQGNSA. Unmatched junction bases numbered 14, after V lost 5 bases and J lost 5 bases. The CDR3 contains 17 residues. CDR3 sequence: CASSTTVREGLVDTQYF. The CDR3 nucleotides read TGTGCCAGCAGCACGACCGTGCGGGAGGGCCTGGTAGATACGCAGTATTTT.

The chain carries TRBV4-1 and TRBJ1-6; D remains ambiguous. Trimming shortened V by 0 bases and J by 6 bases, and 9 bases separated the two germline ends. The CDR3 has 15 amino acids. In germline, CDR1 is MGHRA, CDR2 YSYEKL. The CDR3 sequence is CASSQEGTVNSPLHF. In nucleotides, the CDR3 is TGCGCCAGCAGCCAAGAGGGAACAGTTAATTCACCCCTCCACTTT.

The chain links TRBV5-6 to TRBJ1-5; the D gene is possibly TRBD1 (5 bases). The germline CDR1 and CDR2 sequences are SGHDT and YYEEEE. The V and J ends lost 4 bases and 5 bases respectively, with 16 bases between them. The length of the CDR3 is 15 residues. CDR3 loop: CASSLSARGDQPQHF. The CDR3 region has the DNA TGTGCCAGCAGCCTGTCGGCCCGGGGGGATCAGCCCCAGCATTTT.

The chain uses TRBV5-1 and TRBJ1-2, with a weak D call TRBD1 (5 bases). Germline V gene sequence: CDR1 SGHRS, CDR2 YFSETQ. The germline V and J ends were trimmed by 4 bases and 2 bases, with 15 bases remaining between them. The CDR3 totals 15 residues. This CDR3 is CASSQGTALNYGYTF. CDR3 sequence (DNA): TGCGCCAGCAGCCAAGGGACGGCTTTAAACTATGGCTACACCTTC.

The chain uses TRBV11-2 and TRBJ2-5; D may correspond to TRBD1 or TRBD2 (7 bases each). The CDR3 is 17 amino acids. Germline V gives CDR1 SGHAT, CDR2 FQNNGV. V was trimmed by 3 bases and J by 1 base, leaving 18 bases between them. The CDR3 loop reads CASSFRGRGQTQETQYF. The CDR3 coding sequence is TGTGCCAGCAGCTTCAGGGGGAGGGGACAGACCCAAGAGACCCAGTACTTC.

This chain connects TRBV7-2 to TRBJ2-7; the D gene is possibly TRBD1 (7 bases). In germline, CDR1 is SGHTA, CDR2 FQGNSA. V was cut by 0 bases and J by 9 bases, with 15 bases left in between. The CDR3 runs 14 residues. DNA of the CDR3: TGTGCCAGCAGCTTAGCCGACAGGGTGGGAGGGCAGTACTTC. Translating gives CASSLADRVGGQYF. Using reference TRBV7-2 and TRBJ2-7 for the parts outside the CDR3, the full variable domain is GAGVSQSPSNKVTEKGKDVELRCDPISGHTALYWYRQSLGQGLEFLIYFQGNSAPDKSGLPSDRFSAERTGGSVSTLTIQRTQQEDSAVYLCASSLADRVGGQYFGPGTRLTVT.

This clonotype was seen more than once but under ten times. The CDR3 sequence is CASSSFGWQDTQYF. For the CDR3, the DNA is TGTGCCAGCAGCTCCTTTGGGTGGCAAGATACGCAGTATTTT. The J gene is TRBJ2-3, the V gene TRBV7-2; D is undetermined. V lost 4 bases to trimming and J lost 5 bases, with 13 bases between them. Germline CDR1 and CDR2: SGHTA and FQGNSA. This CDR3 is built from 14 residues. The whole variable domain, filled in from reference TRBV7-2 and TRBJ2-3, reads GAGVSQSPSNKVTEKGKDVELRCDPISGHTALYWYRQSLGQGLEFLIYFQGNSAPDKSGLPSDRFSAERTGGSVSTLTIQRTQQEDSAVYLCASSSFGWQDTQYFGPGTRLTVL.

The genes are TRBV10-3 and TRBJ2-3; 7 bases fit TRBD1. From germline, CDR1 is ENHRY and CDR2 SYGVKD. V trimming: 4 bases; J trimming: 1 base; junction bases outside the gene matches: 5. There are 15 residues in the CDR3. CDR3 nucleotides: TGTGCCATCAGTGGCAGGGGGAGCGGCACAGATACGCAGTATTTT. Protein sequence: CAISGRGSGTDTQYF.

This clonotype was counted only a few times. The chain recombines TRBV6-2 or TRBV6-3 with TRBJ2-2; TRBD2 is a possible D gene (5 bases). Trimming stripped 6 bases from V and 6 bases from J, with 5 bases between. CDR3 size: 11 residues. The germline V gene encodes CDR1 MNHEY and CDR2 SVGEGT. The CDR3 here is CASRRAGELFF. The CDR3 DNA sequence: TGTGCCAGCAGGCGGGCCGGGGAGCTGTTTTTT.

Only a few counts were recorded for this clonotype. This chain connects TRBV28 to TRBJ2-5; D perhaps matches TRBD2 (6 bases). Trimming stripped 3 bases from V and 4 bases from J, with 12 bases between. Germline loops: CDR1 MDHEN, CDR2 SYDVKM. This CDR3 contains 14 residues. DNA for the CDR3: TGTGCCAGCAGTTTCAGGACTACAAGAGAGACCCAGTACTTC. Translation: CASSFRTTRETQYF.

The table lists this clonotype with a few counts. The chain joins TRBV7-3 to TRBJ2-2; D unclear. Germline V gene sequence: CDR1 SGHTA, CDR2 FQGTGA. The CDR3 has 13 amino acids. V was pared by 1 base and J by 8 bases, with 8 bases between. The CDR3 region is CASSLSVQGELFF. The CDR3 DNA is TGTGCCAGCAGCTTAAGTGTTCAGGGGGAGCTGTTTTTT. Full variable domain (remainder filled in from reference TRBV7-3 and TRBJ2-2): GAGVSQTPSNKVTEKGKYVELRCDPISGHTALYWYRQSLGQGPEFLIYFQGTGAADDSGLPNDRFFAVRPEGSVSTLKIQRTERGDSAVYLCASSLSVQGELFFGEGSRLTVL.

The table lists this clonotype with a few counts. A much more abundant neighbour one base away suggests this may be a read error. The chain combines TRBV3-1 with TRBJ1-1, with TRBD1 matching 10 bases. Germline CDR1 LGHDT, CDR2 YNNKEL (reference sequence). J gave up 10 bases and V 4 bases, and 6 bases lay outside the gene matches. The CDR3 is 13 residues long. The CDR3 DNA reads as TGTGCCAGCAGCCTGTCCAGGGACAGGGGAGCTTTCTTT. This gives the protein CASSLSRDRGAFF.

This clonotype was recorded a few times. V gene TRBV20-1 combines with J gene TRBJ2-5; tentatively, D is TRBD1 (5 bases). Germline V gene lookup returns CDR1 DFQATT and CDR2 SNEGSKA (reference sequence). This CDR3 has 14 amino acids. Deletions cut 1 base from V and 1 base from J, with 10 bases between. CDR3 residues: CSARAAGRQETQYF. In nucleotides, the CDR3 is TGCAGTGCTAGAGCTGCAGGGCGCCAAGAGACCCAGTACTTC.

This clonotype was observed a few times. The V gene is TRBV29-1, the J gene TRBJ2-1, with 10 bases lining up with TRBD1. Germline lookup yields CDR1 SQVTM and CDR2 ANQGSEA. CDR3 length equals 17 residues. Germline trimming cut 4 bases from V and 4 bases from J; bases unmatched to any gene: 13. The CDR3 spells CSVGGQGVSIQYNEQFF. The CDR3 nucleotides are TGCAGCGTTGGTGGACAGGGGGTATCAATACAGTACAATGAGCAGTTCTTC.

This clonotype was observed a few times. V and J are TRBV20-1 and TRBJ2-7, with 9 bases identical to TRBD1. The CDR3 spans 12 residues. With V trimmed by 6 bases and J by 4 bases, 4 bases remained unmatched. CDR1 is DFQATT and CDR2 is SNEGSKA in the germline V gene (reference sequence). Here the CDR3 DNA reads TGCAGTGCCAGGGACAGGGAATACGAGCAGTACTTC. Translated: CSARDREYEQYF.

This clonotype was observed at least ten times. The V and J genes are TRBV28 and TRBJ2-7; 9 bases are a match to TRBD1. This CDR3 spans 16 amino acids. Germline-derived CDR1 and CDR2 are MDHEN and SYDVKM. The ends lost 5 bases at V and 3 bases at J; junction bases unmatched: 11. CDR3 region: CASSTPGTGIGYEQYF. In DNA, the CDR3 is TGTGCCAGCAGTACCCCCGGGACAGGGATTGGCTACGAGCAGTACTTC.

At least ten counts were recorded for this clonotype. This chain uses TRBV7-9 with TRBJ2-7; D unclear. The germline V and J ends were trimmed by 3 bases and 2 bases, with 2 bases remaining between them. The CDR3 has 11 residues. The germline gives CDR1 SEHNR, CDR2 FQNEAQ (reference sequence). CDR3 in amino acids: CASSFTYEQYF. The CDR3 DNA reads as TGTGCCAGCAGCTTTACCTACGAGCAGTACTTC.

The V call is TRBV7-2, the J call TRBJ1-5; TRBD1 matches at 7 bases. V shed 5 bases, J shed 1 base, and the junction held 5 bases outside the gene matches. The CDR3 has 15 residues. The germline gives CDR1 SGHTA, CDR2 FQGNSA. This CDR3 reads CASSPGQRSNQPQHF. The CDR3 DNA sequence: TGTGCCAGCAGCCCGGGACAGAGGAGCAATCAGCCCCAGCATTTT.